One and the same sample provided the 2 T cell receptor beta chains below, sequenced in a study of spatial heterogeneity in lung cancer. MiXCR, run by TCRdb on the 5' RACE reads, gives a single entry per CDR3 protein. The data contain under 85,000 distinct CDR3 sequences, approximately 8% of them singletons. As to time point: sample taken at primary tumor resection. Here the sequenced sample was PBMCs, taken at surgery. The source is a male donor with early-stage non-small cell lung cancer.

V gene TRBV6-5 combines with J gene TRBJ1-1; 8 bases line up with TRBD1. Per the germline V gene, CDR1 is MNHEY and CDR2 is SVGAGI. The CDR3 has 12 residues. The V and J ends lost 7 bases and 6 bases, in that order; junction bases with no gene match: 4. CDR3 in amino acids: CASMAGGSEAFF. CDR3 sequence (DNA): TGTGCCAGCATGGCAGGGGGCTCTGAAGCTTTCTTT.

This clonotype was observed at least ten times. The chain joins TRBV5-1 to TRBJ2-7; D unclear. The CDR3 runs 12 residues. V was shortened by 4 bases and J by 0 bases, with 5 bases between the two germline ends. CDR1 SGHRS and CDR2 YFSETQ come from the germline V gene. This CDR3 is CASSPASYEQYF. DNA of the CDR3: TGCGCCAGCAGCCCTGCCTCCTACGAGCAGTACTTC.